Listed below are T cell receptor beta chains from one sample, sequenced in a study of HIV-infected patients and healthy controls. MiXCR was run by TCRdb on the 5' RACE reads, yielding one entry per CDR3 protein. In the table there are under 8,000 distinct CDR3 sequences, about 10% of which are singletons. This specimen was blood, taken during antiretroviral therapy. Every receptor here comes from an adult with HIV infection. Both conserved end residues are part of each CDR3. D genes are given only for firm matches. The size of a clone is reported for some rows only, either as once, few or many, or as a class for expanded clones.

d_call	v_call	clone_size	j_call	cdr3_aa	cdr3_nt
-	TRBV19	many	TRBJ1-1	CASSFPEGNTEAFF	TGTGCCAGCAGTTTTCCGGAAGGGAACACTGAAGCTTTCTTT
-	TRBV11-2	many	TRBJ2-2	CASSWTVKNTGELFF	TGTGCCAGCAGCTGGACAGTAAAAAACACCGGGGAGCTGTTTTTT
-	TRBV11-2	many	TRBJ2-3	CASSLVFTGRDTQYF	TGTGCCAGCAGCTTGGTCTTCACAGGGCGGGATACGCAGTATTTT
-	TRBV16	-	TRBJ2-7	CASSQGYEQYF	TGTGCCAGCAGCCAAGGTTACGAGCAGTACTTC
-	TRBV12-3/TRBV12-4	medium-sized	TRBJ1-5	CASCPYHSNQPQHF	TGTGCCAGCTGCCCGTACCATAGCAATCAGCCCCAGCATTTT
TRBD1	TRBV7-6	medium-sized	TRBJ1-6	CASSLGTGVSPLHF	TGTGCCAGCAGCTTAGGGACAGGGGTTTCACCCCTCCACTTT
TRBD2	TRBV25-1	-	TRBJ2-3	CASGLAGATDTQYF	TGTGCCAGCGGTTTAGCGGGGGCCACAGATACGCAGTATTTT
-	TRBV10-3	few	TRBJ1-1	CAISEGTEAFF	TGTGCCATCAGTGAAGGGACTGAAGCTTTCTTT
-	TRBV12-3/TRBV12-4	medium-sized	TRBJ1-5	CASSFNWGNQPQHF	TGTGCCAGCAGTTTTAACTGGGGCAATCAGCCCCAGCATTTT
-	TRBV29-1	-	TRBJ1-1	CSAGTGGTNTEAFF	TGCAGCGCAGGAACAGGAGGCACGAACACTGAAGCTTTCTTT
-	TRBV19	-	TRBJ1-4	CASSTGASGEKLFF	TGTGCCAGCTCCACCGGGGCATCTGGGGAAAAACTGTTTTTT
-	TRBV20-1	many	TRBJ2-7	CSASSFYEQYF	TGCAGTGCTAGTTCTTTCTACGAGCAGTACTTC
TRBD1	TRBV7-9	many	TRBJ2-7	CASSIYRGSGYEQYF	TGTGCCAGCAGCATCTACAGGGGCTCGGGCTACGAGCAGTACTTC
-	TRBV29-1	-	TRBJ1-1	CSVVGRQINTEAFF	TGCAGCGTTGTAGGTCGACAGATTAACACTGAAGCTTTCTTT
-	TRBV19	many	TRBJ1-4	CASSIRREKLFF	TGTGCCAGTAGTATTCGGCGGGAAAAACTGTTTTTT